The text below deals with one T cell receptor (beta chain). The data derive from a study of T cell changes during pregnancy in multiple sclerosis. Germline CDR1 reads SGHRS; CDR2 reads YFSETQ. This CDR3 region has 16 residues. The V gene end was trimmed by 4 bases and the J gene end by 1 base; junction bases not matched to a gene: 9. Generated by immunoSEQ multiplex PCR, the TCRdb table keeps only in-frame clones and is missing some. This sample has 30,000 to 40,000 clones, with roughly 87% found just once. Sequenced here: CD8+ T cells from peripheral blood mononuclear cells, sampled in the first trimester of pregnancy. The clonotype originates from a female donor with multiple sclerosis, enrolled in a pregnancy study. The rearrangement uses TRBV5-1 and TRBJ1-1, with 8 nucleotides matching TRBD1. The CDR3 DNA reads as TGCGCCAGCAGCCATTTCTACAGGGGGGGGAACACTGAAGCTTTCTTT. This codes for CASSHFYRGGNTEAFF.